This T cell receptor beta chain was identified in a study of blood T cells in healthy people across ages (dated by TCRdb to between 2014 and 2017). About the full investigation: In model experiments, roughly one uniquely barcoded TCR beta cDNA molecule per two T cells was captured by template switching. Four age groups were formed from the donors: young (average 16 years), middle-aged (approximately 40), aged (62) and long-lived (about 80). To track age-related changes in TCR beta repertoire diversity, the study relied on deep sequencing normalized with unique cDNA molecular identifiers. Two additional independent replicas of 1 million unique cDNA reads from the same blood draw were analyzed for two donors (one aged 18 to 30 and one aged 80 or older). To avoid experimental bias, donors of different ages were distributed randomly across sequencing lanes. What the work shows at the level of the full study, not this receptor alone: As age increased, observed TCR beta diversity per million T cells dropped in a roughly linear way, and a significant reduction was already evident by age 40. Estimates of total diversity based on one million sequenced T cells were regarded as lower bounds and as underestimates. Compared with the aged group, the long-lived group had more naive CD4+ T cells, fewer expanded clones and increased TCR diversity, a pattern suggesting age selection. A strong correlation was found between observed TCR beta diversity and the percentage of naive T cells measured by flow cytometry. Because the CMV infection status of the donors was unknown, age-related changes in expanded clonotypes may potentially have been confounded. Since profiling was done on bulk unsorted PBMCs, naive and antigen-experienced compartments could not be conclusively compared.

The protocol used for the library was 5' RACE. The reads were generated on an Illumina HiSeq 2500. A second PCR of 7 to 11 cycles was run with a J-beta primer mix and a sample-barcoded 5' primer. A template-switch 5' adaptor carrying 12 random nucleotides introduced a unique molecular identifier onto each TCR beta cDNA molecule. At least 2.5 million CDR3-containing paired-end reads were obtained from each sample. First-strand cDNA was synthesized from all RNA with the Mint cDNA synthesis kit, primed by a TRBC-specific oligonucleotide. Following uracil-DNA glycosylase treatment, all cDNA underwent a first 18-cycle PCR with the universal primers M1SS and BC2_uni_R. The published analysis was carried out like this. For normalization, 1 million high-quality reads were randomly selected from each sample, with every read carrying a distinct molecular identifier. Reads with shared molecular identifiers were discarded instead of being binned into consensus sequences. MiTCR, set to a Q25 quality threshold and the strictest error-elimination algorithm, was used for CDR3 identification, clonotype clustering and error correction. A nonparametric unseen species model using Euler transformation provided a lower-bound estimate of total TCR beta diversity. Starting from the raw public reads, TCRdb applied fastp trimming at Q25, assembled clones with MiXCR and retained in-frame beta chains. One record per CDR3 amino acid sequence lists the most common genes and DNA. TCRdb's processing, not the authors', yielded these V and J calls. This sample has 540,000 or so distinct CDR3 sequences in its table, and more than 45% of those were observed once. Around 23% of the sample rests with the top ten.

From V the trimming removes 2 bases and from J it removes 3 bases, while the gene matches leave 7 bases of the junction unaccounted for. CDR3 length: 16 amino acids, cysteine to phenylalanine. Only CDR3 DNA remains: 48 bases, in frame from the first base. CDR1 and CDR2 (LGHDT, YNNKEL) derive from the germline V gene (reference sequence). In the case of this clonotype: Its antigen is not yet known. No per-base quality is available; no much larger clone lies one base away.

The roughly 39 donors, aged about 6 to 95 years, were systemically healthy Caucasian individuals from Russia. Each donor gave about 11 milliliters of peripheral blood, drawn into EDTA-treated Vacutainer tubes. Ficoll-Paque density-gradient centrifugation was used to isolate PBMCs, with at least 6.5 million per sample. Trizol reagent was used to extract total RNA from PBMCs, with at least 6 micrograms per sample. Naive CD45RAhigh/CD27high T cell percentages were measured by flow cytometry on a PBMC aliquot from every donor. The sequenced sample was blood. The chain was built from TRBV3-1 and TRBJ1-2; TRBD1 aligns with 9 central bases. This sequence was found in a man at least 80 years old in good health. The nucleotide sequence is TGTGCCAGCAGCCAACCCGGACAGGGGATGTACTATGGCTACACCTTC. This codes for CASSQPGQGMYYGYTF.